This is a list of T cell receptor beta chains from one sample in a study of control samples from healthy donors and cancer patients. Only in-frame clones appear in the TCRdb table, and some are missing; sequencing was by immunoSEQ multiplex PCR. The sample records about 160,000 clones, 90% to 95% being singletons. The sample consisted of blood. Receptor source: a woman aged 40-49 years in good health. CDR3s include the opening cysteine and the closing phenylalanine or tryptophan. The D gene is left open where the match is weak.

v_gene,d_gene,j_gene,CDR3nt,CDR3aa
TRBV5-1,-,TRBJ2-1,TGCGCCAGCAAGGTGGGGGTAAGCTCCTACAATGAGCAGTTCTTC,CASKVGVSSYNEQFF
TRBV5-4,-,TRBJ2-3,TGTGCCAGCGCAGAATCCGGGACCGTGGGAGATACGCAGTATTTT,CASAESGTVGDTQYF
TRBV11-2,TRBD2,TRBJ2-1,TGTGCCAGCAGCTTAGTAAGGACTAGGAATGAGCAGTTCTTC,CASSLVRTRNEQFF
TRBV7-2,-,TRBJ2-7,TGTGCCAGCAGCTTAGCAGAGATCTACGAGCAGTACTTC,CASSLAEIYEQYF
TRBV2,-,TRBJ2-7,TGTGCCAGCAGTACTACGGTAGGCTACGAGCAGTACTTC,CASSTTVGYEQYF
TRBV24-1,TRBD1,TRBJ2-5,TGTGCCACCAGTGATCGGGGGGGACAGGGGAAAGAGACCCAGTACTTC,CATSDRGGQGKETQYF
TRBV29-1,TRBD1,TRBJ2-7,TGCAGCGGAGGAAACAGGGGTGAGTCCTACGAGCAGTACTTC,CSGGNRGESYEQYF
TRBV7-9,-,TRBJ2-7,TGTGCCAGCAGCTTAAACGTGGCGGGGGAGCAGTACTTC,CASSLNVAGEQYF
TRBV5-5,-,TRBJ2-2,TGTGCCAGCAGAGTTTCCCAGACGAACACCGGGGAGCTGTTTTTT,CASRVSQTNTGELFF
TRBV12-3/TRBV12-4,-,TRBJ1-6,TGTGCCAGCAGACTTAATTCACCCCTCCACTTT,CASRLNSPLHF
TRBV4-1,-,TRBJ1-1,TGCGCCAGCAGCCTCGCAGTGGGGGTCACTGAAGCTTTCTTT,CASSLAVGVTEAFF
TRBV19,-,TRBJ2-7,TGTGCCAGTAGTATAATAGGCTACGAGCAGTACTTC,CASSIIGYEQYF
TRBV10-1,-,TRBJ1-1,TGCGCCAGCAGTGATTATTGGGAGAGAGTGGGAAGAAACACTGAAGCTTTCTTT,CASSDYWERVGRNTEAFF
TRBV28,TRBD1,TRBJ1-5,TGTGCCAGCAGTTTAGGACAGGGATATCGTCAGCCCCAGCATTTT,CASSLGQGYRQPQHF
TRBV7-9,-,TRBJ1-2,TGTGCCAGCAGCCTAGACACCTATTATGGCTACACCTTC,CASSLDTYYGYTF
TRBV30,TRBD2,TRBJ2-5,TGTGCCTGGAGCGCCGGACTAGCGGGAGAGACCCAGTACTTC,CAWSAGLAGETQYF
TRBV7-2,-,TRBJ1-1,TGTGCCAGCAGCTTTGGACTGAACACTGAAGCTTTCTTT,CASSFGLNTEAFF